The 27 T cell receptor beta chains below come from one sample, sequenced in a study of post-analysis software for immune sequencing data. General observations from the study: Compared with controls, patients had more of about 5 TRBV segments, including TRBV5-6, TRBV5-1 and TRBV20-1.

Sequencing libraries made from TCR beta cDNA carried unique molecular identifiers. TCRdb recomputed calls from the PCR reads with MiXCR, one row per CDR3 protein. The repertoire holds around 710,000 distinct CDR3 sequences, with about half as singletons. Their antigen targets remain unknown. Sequenced: blood. The source of these receptors is a girl aged 10 to 17 with multiple sclerosis.

The gene calls are TRBV7-9 and TRBJ2-5, with 7 bases identical to TRBD2. After removal of 5 bases from V and 0 bases from J, the junction contained 3 bases not matched to a gene. Germline assignment: CDR1 SEHNR and CDR2 FQNEAQ (reference sequence). This CDR3 comprises 14 residues. As DNA, the CDR3 is TGTGCCAGCAGCGGCGGGGGTTACCAAGAGACCCAGTACTTC. Translation gives CASSGGGYQETQYF.

This clonotype has ten or more counts. This rearrangement joins TRBV15 to TRBJ1-2; D is ambiguous. The V gene lost 5 bases and the J gene lost 5 bases, with 18 bases spanning the gap. This CDR3 is built from 15 residues. Germline V gene data show CDR1 as LNHNV and CDR2 as YYDKDF (reference sequence). CDR3 nucleotides: TGTGCCACCAGCCACGGACGTCCGGAAAAATATGGCTACACCTTC. Translation gives CATSHGRPEKYGYTF.

The chain employs TRBV29-1 and TRBJ2-4; perhaps TRBD2 as D (5 bases). The DNA end favors TRBJ2-7, so the J call may be wrong. From germline, CDR1 is SQVTM and CDR2 ANQGSEA. This CDR3 is 13 amino acids long. For the CDR3, the DNA is TGCAGCGTTGAAGCGGACTTGTACAGCGAGCAGTACTTC. Amino acids: CSVEADLYSEQYF.

This clonotype has at least ten counts. The chain combines TRBV7-2 with TRBJ2-5; D might be TRBD2 (6 bases). The CDR3 has 14 amino acids. The V gene's germline CDR1 is SGHTA and CDR2 FQGNSA. Deletions cut 5 bases from V and 1 base from J, with 11 bases between. This CDR3 reads CASSPGTFQETQYF. DNA of the CDR3: TGTGCCAGCAGCCCCGGGACTTTCCAAGAGACCCAGTACTTC.

This clonotype was recorded many times. The rearrangement links TRBV15 to TRBJ2-5, with no clear D. Germline CDR1 is LNHNV and CDR2 is YYDKDF (reference sequence). V lost 0 bases to trimming and J lost 4 bases, with 0 bases between them. The CDR3 has 11 amino acids. CDR3 sequence: CATSREETQYF. The CDR3 DNA is TGTGCCACCAGCAGAGAAGAGACCCAGTACTTC.

The chain is built from TRBV20-1 and TRBJ1-5; 9 bases line up with TRBD1. Germline CDR1 and CDR2: DFQATT and SNEGSKA (reference sequence). This CDR3 is 17 amino acids long. J gave up 4 bases and V 0 bases, and 10 bases lay outside the gene matches. CDR3 nucleotide sequence: TGCAGTGCTAGAGACGGACAGGGGAGGGGGGGGAATCAGCCCCAGCATTTT. Protein: CSARDGQGRGGNQPQHF.

The chain combines TRBV7-6 with TRBJ2-7; D unresolved. The CDR3 runs to 14 residues. CDR1 SGHVS and CDR2 FNYEAQ come from the germline V gene. The V end lost 0 bases, the J end lost 5 bases, and 11 bases lay between the germline ends. The CDR3 sequence is CASSLAGLSDEQYF. CDR3 nucleotide sequence: TGTGCCAGCAGCTTAGCAGGGTTGTCGGACGAGCAGTACTTC.

The rearrangement uses TRBV6-1 and TRBJ1-2; tentative D call: TRBD1 (5 bases). CDR3 length: 16 residues. V was trimmed by 6 bases and J by 4 bases, leaving 21 bases between them. The germline CDR1 and CDR2 sequences are MNHNS and SASEGT. The CDR3 loop reads CASSPVWRRVSYGYTF. CDR3 DNA: TGTGCCAGCAGCCCCGTATGGCGCAGGGTTTCCTATGGCTACACCTTC.

This clonotype was counted a few times. The chain links TRBV20-1 to TRBJ1-2, with D unclear. V dropped 0 bases and J dropped 6 bases, with 17 bases sitting between them. Germline V gives CDR1 DFQATT, CDR2 SNEGSKA (reference sequence). This CDR3 has 15 residues. CDR3 in amino acids: CSARDLRGSDDGYTF. The CDR3 coding sequence is TGCAGTGCTAGAGATTTAAGAGGATCTGATGATGGCTACACCTTC.

J is TRBJ1-2 and V is TRBV6-6, with no clear D. CDR3 length: 12 residues. The V gene lost 7 bases and the J gene lost 1 base, with 7 bases spanning the gap. CDR1 and CDR2 (germline): MNHNY, SVGAGI (reference sequence). The CDR3 nucleotides are TGTGCCAGCACCTTACTTAACTATGGCTACACCTTC. Amino acids: CASTLLNYGYTF.

The chain couples TRBV5-1 to TRBJ1-2; the D is unclear. V gave up 4 bases and J gave up 2 bases, with 9 bases separating them. The germline V gene encodes CDR1 SGHRS and CDR2 YFSETQ. There are 13 residues in the CDR3. Written as DNA, the CDR3 is TGCGCCAGCAGCAACGGGGAAAACTATGGCTACACCTTC. As protein: CASSNGENYGYTF.

This clonotype was seen more than once but under ten times. The chain is built from TRBV7-8 and TRBJ2-5; TRBD1 matches 7 bases. Near its end, the DNA agrees better with TRBJ2-7, so the J call may be wrong. Germline CDR1 and CDR2: SGHVS and FQNEAQ. This CDR3 comprises 15 residues. The DNA of the CDR3 is TGTGCCAGCAGTCCATCCGGGCAGGGGGACTACGAGCAGTACTTC. This codes for CASSPSGQGDYEQYF.

In its sample, this clonotype was seen many times. This sequence joins TRBV3-1 and TRBJ2-1, with 12 bases lining up with TRBD2. Germline V gene sequence: CDR1 LGHDT, CDR2 YNNKEL (reference sequence). The CDR3 covers 15 residues. The V and J ends lost 6 bases and 10 bases, in that order; junction bases with no gene match: 10. Here the CDR3 reads CASRTRLAGVGEQFF. CDR3 in DNA: TGTGCCAGCAGAACCCGACTAGCGGGAGTCGGGGAGCAGTTCTTC.

This clonotype was detected once. The chain joins TRBV27 to TRBJ1-2; maybe TRBD1 (6 bases). The length of the CDR3 is 15 residues. Trimming shortened V by 4 bases and J by 4 bases, and 16 bases separated the two germline ends. Germline loops: CDR1 MNHEY, CDR2 SMNVEV (reference sequence). CDR3 in amino acids: CASSSRRGFTYGYTF. CDR3 sequence (DNA): TGTGCCAGCAGTTCGCGCAGGGGATTTACCTATGGCTACACCTTC.

The CDR3 DNA reads as TGTGCCAGCATCTCGGGAGGGAAGCAAGAGACCCAGTACTTC. Translating gives CASISGGKQETQYF. The chain couples TRBV7-9 to TRBJ2-5; 8 bases line up with TRBD2. This CDR3 comprises 14 residues. The J segment lost 2 bases and the V segment lost 7 bases, leaving 6 bases of the junction unmatched. In germline, CDR1 is SEHNR, CDR2 FQNEAQ (reference sequence). Full variable domain (rest looked up from reference TRBV7-9 and TRBJ2-5): DTGVSQNPRHKITKRGQNVTFRCDPISEHNRLYWYRQTLGQGPEFLTYFQNEAQLEKSRLLSDRFSAERPKGSFSTLEIQRTEQGDSAMYLCASISGGKQETQYFGPGTRLLVL.

This clonotype showed up just a few times. This chain uses TRBV18 with TRBJ2-1; 11 bases map to TRBD2. J gave up 8 bases and V 3 bases, and 3 bases lay outside the gene matches. This CDR3 region has 14 residues. CDR1 and CDR2 (germline): KGHSH, LQKENI. This CDR3 reads CASSPPGLADEQFF. The CDR3 region has the DNA TGTGCCAGCTCACCCCCGGGACTAGCGGATGAGCAGTTCTTC.

V and J are TRBV5-1 and TRBJ2-2; D uncertain. The CDR3 covers 15 residues. Germline lookup yields CDR1 SGHRS and CDR2 YFSETQ. Between the trimmed V and J ends, which lost 4 bases and 4 bases, there was a span of 14 bases. The CDR3 region is CASSPDLSPTGELFF. The CDR3 bases are TGCGCCAGCAGCCCGGATCTTTCGCCCACCGGGGAGCTGTTTTTT.

The rearrangement uses TRBV7-9 and TRBJ1-2, with 7 positions matching TRBD1. Germline-derived CDR1 and CDR2 are SEHNR and FQNEAQ (reference sequence). The CDR3 contains 18 residues. The junction had 17 bases not matched to a gene; V was cut back by 2 bases and J by 5 bases. The CDR3 bases are TGTGCCAGCAGCTTACCCAGAGGGGTCTCGGGACAGACGTATGGCTACACCTTC. Translation: CASSLPRGVSGQTYGYTF.

CDR3 sequence: CSVAAGGAIQETQYF. DNA for the CDR3: TGCAGCGTTGCAGCCGGGGGGGCAATCCAAGAGACCCAGTACTTC. The rearrangement uses TRBV29-1 and TRBJ2-5, with 8 bases that match TRBD2. The V segment lost 4 bases and the J segment 1 base; nucleotides outside the gene matches: 8. Germline CDR1 reads SQVTM; CDR2 reads ANQGSEA. The CDR3 sequence is 15 residues long.

The sample holds a few counts of this clonotype. This chain links TRBV29-1 with TRBJ2-3; tentatively, D is TRBD1 (6 bases). The germline V gene encodes CDR1 SQVTM and CDR2 ANQGSEA. V was shortened by 7 bases and J by 4 bases, with 15 bases between the two germline ends. This CDR3 region has 13 residues. CDR3 sequence: CSATLDSPDTQYF. Written as DNA, the CDR3 is TGCAGCGCAACCCTGGACAGCCCAGATACGCAGTATTTT.

The chain recombines TRBV15 with TRBJ2-7; D possibly corresponds to TRBD2 (6 bases). V was cut by 0 bases and J by 1 base, with 13 bases left in between. CDR3 length: 16 residues. From germline, CDR1 is LNHNV and CDR2 YYDKDF (reference sequence). CDR3 nucleotides: TGTGCCACCAGCAGAGATCTAACCGGGACTTCCTACGAGCAGTACTTC. This translates into CATSRDLTGTSYEQYF.

The chain has TRBV28 and TRBJ2-1; the D call may be TRBD1 or TRBD2 (6 bases each). The V gene's germline CDR1 is MDHEN and CDR2 SYDVKM. CDR3 length equals 15 residues. Deletions cut 3 bases from V and 6 bases from J, with 15 bases between. The CDR3 sequence: CASSLSGGTRNEQFF. Written as DNA, the CDR3 is TGTGCCAGCAGTTTGTCAGGCGGGACACGCAATGAGCAGTTCTTC. Based on the CDR3 plus reference TRBV28 and TRBJ2-1, the full variable domain is DVKVTQSSRYLVKRTGEKVFLECVQDMDHENMFWYRQDPGLGLRLIYFSYDVKMKEKGDIPEGYSVSREKKERFSLILESASTNQTSMYLCASSLSGGTRNEQFFGPGTRLTVL.

The J gene is TRBJ2-7, the V gene TRBV29-1; the D gene is possibly TRBD1 (6 bases). With 5 bases removed from V and 0 bases from J, the gap between germline ends came to 11 bases. The CDR3 has 13 residues. Germline lookup yields CDR1 SQVTM and CDR2 ANQGSEA. This chain's CDR3 is CSVLDRTSYEQYF. The DNA for the CDR3 is TGCAGCGTTCTGGACAGAACCTCCTACGAGCAGTACTTC.

The sample holds one count of this clonotype. The chain uses TRBV20-1 and TRBJ2-7; 12 bases map to TRBD2. The ends lost 1 base at V and 5 bases at J; junction bases unmatched: 12. Germline V gene lookup returns CDR1 DFQATT and CDR2 SNEGSKA (reference sequence). The CDR3 loop spans 17 amino acids. In DNA, the CDR3 is TGCAGTGCTAGAGTGGCCGCTAGCGGGAGGGCCAGGAACGAGCAGTACTTC. This translates into CSARVAASGRARNEQYF.

This clonotype was seen a few times. Compared with germline, one end of the junction differs, possibly owing to a read error. The genes are TRBV29-1 and TRBJ2-1; tentative D call: TRBD1 (6 bases). Germline assignment: CDR1 SQVTM and CDR2 ANQGSEA. CDR3 size: 13 residues. CDR3 nucleotide sequence: TGTAGCGTTGATGCGCCAGGGGCCAATGAGCAGTTCTTC. Translation: CSVDAPGANEQFF.

V usage is TRBV5-1 and J usage is TRBJ2-5; 11 bases agree with TRBD2. This CDR3 spans 15 amino acids. V dropped 4 bases and J dropped 0; count of bases not matched to a gene: 2. CDR1 and CDR2 from the germline V gene are SGHRS and YFSETQ. The CDR3 DNA sequence: TGCGCCAGCAGCCCTAGCGGGAGGAACCAAGAGACCCAGTACTTC. Its protein product is CASSPSGRNQETQYF.

This clonotype was seen a handful of times. V gene TRBV29-1 combines with J gene TRBJ2-7; D may correspond to TRBD1 or TRBD2 (5 bases each). The CDR3 has 13 amino acids. The V and J ends lost 5 bases and 7 bases respectively, with 18 bases between them. In germline, CDR1 is SQVTM, CDR2 ANQGSEA. CDR3: CSVSRDHLGEQYF. As DNA, the CDR3 is TGCAGCGTTTCCCGGGACCACCTTGGGGAGCAGTACTTC.